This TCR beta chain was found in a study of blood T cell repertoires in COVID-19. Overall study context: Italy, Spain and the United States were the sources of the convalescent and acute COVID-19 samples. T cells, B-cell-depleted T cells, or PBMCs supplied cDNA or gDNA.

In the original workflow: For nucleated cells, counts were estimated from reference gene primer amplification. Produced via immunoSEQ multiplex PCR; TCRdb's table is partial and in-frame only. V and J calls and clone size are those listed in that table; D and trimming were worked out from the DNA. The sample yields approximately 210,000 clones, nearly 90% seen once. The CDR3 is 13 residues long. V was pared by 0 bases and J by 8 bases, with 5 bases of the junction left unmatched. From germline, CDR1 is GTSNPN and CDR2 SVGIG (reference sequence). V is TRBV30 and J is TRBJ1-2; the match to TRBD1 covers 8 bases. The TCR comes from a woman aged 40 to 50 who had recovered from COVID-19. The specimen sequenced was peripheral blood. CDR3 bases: TGTGCCTGGAGTGTACCCAGGGGGCACGGCTACACCTTC. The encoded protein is CAWSVPRGHGYTF.